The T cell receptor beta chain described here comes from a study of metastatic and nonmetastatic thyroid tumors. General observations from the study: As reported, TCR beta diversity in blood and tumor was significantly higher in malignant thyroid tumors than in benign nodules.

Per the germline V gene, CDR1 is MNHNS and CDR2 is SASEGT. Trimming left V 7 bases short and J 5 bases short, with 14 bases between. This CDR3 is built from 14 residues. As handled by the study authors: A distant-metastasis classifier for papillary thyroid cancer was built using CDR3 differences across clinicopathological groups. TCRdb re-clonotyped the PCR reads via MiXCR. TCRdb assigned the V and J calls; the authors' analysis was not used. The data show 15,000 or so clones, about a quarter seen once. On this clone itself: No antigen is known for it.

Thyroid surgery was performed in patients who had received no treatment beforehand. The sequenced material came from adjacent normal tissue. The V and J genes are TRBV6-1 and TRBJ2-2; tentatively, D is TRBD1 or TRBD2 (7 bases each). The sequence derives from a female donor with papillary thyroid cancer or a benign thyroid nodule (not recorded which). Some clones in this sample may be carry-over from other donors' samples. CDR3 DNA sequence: TGTGCCAGCACCCGACAGGGAGGGACCGGGGAGCTGTTTTTT. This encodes CASTRQGGTGELFF.